Below are 4 T cell receptor beta chains sequenced from a single sample in a study of regulatory T cells in long-lasting Graves disease. Time point described: newly diagnosed GD, antithyroid drugs for less than 3 months. RNA isolated from PBMCs was used to make the TCR library. Combining iRepertoire HTBI primers with Arm-PCR of CDR3 regions, the authors built TCR beta libraries. TCRdb re-called the multiplex PCR reads through MiXCR, storing one row per CDR3 protein. Among 510,000 or so distinct CDR3 sequences listed, about 12% were seen once. The same sample was also studied in work on T cells in Graves' hyperthyroidism and ophthalmopathy.

This specimen consisted of peripheral blood mononuclear cells (PBMCs), obtained at new diagnosis, from a patient treated with antithyroid drugs. These receptors were obtained from a woman between 25 and 40 years old with Graves disease.

This clonotype was counted only a few times. V gene TRBV19 combines with J gene TRBJ2-1; D remains unclear. Trimming cost V 7 bases and J 1 base, with 17 bases left between them. The germline gives CDR1 LNHDA, CDR2 SQIVND (reference sequence). The CDR3 sequence is 16 residues long. DNA for the CDR3: TGTGCCAGTACCCTAGTACGCGGTGGGTCCTACAATGAGCAGTTCTTC. As protein: CASTLVRGGSYNEQFF.

This clonotype came up many times. The chain combines TRBV7-8 with TRBJ2-2; maybe TRBD1 (6 bases). The CDR3 has 19 amino acids. Trimming removed 5 bases from V and 4 bases from J, with 26 bases in between. Germline V gives CDR1 SGHVS, CDR2 FQNEAQ. The DNA for the CDR3 is TGTGCCAGCAGCGGGAAACGACAGGCCCTCCGGAGTGTCACCGGGGAGCTGTTTTTT. Its protein is CASSGKRQALRSVTGELFF.

The gene calls are TRBV7-3 and TRBJ2-7; 9 bases map to TRBD1. The germline V gene encodes CDR1 SGHTA and CDR2 FQGTGA. Trimming removed 5 bases from V and 3 bases from J; junction bases left unmatched: 2. This CDR3 has 13 residues. CDR3 nucleotides: TGTGCCAGCAGCCCGACAGGGGGCTACGAGCAGTACTTC. As protein: CASSPTGGYEQYF.

The genes are TRBV6-1 and TRBJ2-1, with TRBD2 matching over 8 bases. J gave up 5 bases and V 6 bases, and 9 bases lay outside the gene matches. Germline CDR1 is MNHNS and CDR2 is SASEGT. The CDR3 contains 15 residues. DNA for the CDR3: TGTGCCAGCAGCCCATCTAGCGGGCCGAACAATGAGCAGTTCTTC. It yields the protein CASSPSSGPNNEQFF.